A single sample is the source of the 27 T cell receptor beta chains below, sequenced in a study of vaccination effects on CD4 cells after COVID-19. With the ViraFEST assay, the study expanded antigen-specific CD4+ T cells using viral peptide pools, then sequenced them. Subsequent to a culture period of nine to ten days, CD4+ T cells were isolated. This individual tested PCR-positive for SARS-CoV-2 infection between March and December 2020. Participants completed two doses of the BNT162b2 or mRNA-1273 vaccine. No cognate antigen is known for these TCRs. Libraries were prepared by immunoSEQ multiplex PCR; TCRdb keeps only in-frame clonotypes and omits some of them. The sample lists 15,000 or so clones, about 78% occurring once. The sample in question was CD4+ T cells from PBMCs cultured with SARS-CoV-2 spike peptides, obtained after COVID-19 vaccination. All receptors derive from a human donor who had a prior SARS-CoV-2 infection.

This rearrangement joins TRBV9 to TRBJ2-7; D gene uncertain. Trimming cost V 0 bases and J 2 bases, with 9 bases left between them. Germline V gene lookup returns CDR1 SGDLS and CDR2 YYNGEE. The CDR3 has 14 amino acids. Here the CDR3 reads CASSVAGGTYEQYF. The CDR3 nucleotides read TGTGCCAGCAGCGTAGCTGGCGGAACCTACGAGCAGTACTTC.

The J gene is TRBJ2-1, the V gene TRBV2; 7 positions match TRBD1. The CDR3 spans 14 residues. Trimming at V came to 6 bases and at J to 5 bases, leaving 7 bases not matched to a gene. The germline V gene encodes CDR1 SNHLY and CDR2 FYNNEI. CDR3: CASSSDRRNNEQFF. CDR3 coding DNA: TGTGCCAGCAGCTCGGACAGGAGAAACAATGAGCAGTTCTTC.

The chain has TRBV21-1 and TRBJ1-1. TRBV21-1 is assigned pseudogene status. The CDR3 totals 8 residues. The CDR3 loop is CASTVCFF. The DNA for the CDR3 is TGTGCCAGCACCGTTTGCTTCTTT.

The chain joins TRBV7-2 to TRBJ2-5; 7 bases match TRBD2. CDR3 length: 16 amino acids. Germline V gene data show CDR1 as SGHTA and CDR2 as FQGNSA. The junction had 10 bases not matched to a gene; V was cut back by 5 bases and J by 1 base. The CDR3 here is CASSRGAGSLQETQYF. Here the CDR3 DNA reads TGTGCCAGCAGCCGGGGAGCGGGAAGTCTCCAAGAGACCCAGTACTTC.

The chain combines TRBV15 with TRBJ2-5; D may be TRBD1 (5 bases). With 3 bases removed from V and 7 bases from J, the gap between germline ends came to 18 bases. Germline CDR1 reads LNHNV; CDR2 reads YYDKDF (reference sequence). There are 15 residues in the CDR3. The CDR3 bases are TGTGCCACCAGCAGGTCGCGGACAAACCACGGGACCCAGTACTTC. This translates into CATSRSRTNHGTQYF.

V usage is TRBV7-9 and J usage is TRBJ2-2; D possibly uses TRBD1 or TRBD2 (5 bases each). Germline CDR1 reads SEHNR; CDR2 reads FQNEAQ (reference sequence). The CDR3 runs 15 residues. With 7 bases removed from V and 5 bases from J, the gap between germline ends came to 17 bases. The CDR3 here is CASITGGLGTGELFF. CDR3 sequence (DNA): TGTGCCAGCATTACAGGAGGCCTCGGGACCGGGGAGCTGTTTTTT.

V and J are TRBV19 and TRBJ2-4; 12 bases are shared with TRBD2. This CDR3 region has 14 residues. CDR1 is LNHDA and CDR2 is SQIVND in the germline V gene (reference sequence). V lost 4 bases, J lost 9 bases, and 4 bases stayed unmatched. The CDR3: CASSTGLAGLIQYF. For the CDR3, the DNA is TGTGCCAGTAGTACCGGACTAGCGGGGCTCATTCAGTACTTC. Full variable domain (missing parts from reference TRBV19 and TRBJ2-4): DGGITQSPKYLFRKEGQNVTLSCEQNLNHDAMYWYRQDPGQGLRLIYYSQIVNDFQKGDIAEGYSVSREKKESFPLTVTSAQKNPTAFYLCASSTGLAGLIQYFGAGTRLSVL.

The chain recombines TRBV5-1 with TRBJ1-3; D is ambiguous. Trimming left V 4 bases short and J 0 bases short, with 8 bases between. This CDR3 has 14 residues. CDR1 is SGHRS, CDR2 YFSETQ, per germline. CDR3 in DNA: TGCGCCAGCAGCGATCAAGTCTCTGGAAACACCATATATTTT. Translated, it gives CASSDQVSGNTIYF.

This clone was recorded a few times. This sequence joins TRBV3-1 (or the pseudogene TRBV3-2) and TRBJ1-6, with TRBD1 as a possible D gene (5 bases). The ends were cut back, 7 bases at V and 4 bases at J, with 5 bases in the middle. This CDR3 region has 12 residues. Germline CDR1 and CDR2: LGHDT and YNNKEL (reference sequence). DNA of the CDR3: TGTGCCAGCAAGGGGTATAATTCACCCCTCCACTTT. Protein sequence: CASKGYNSPLHF.

The chain has TRBV19 and TRBJ2-3, with D possibly matching TRBD1 (5 bases). Between the trimmed V and J ends, which lost 6 bases and 5 bases, there was a span of 15 bases. The CDR3 has 14 amino acids. Germline values: CDR1 LNHDA, CDR2 SQIVND (reference sequence). CDR3 in amino acids: CASSRRQILDTQYF. CDR3 coding DNA: TGTGCCAGTAGCCGGAGACAGATTCTAGATACGCAGTATTTT.

This clone appeared a single time. J is TRBJ1-1 and V is TRBV19, with TRBD1 identical over 9 bases. J was trimmed by 4 bases and V by 9 bases; bases with no gene match: 9. The germline CDR1 and CDR2 sequences are LNHDA and SQIVND (reference sequence). The CDR3 has 14 amino acids. Here the CDR3 reads CASKPTGGGTEAFF. The CDR3 DNA is TGTGCCAGCAAACCGACAGGGGGAGGCACTGAAGCTTTCTTT.

This clone showed up just once. The chain joins TRBV7-9 to TRBJ2-2; D possibly corresponds to TRBD1 (5 bases). The germline gives CDR1 SEHNR, CDR2 FQNEAQ (reference sequence). This CDR3 is built from 16 residues. Trimming took 1 base from V and 2 from J, leaving 11 bases between them. The CDR3 DNA is TGTGCCAGCAGCTTAGGTGGGGCTCCCAACACCGGGGAGCTGTTTTTT. The encoded protein is CASSLGGAPNTGELFF. Looking up the rest from reference TRBV7-9 and TRBJ2-2 gives the full variable domain: DTGVSQNPRHKITKRGQNVTFRCDPISEHNRLYWYRQTLGQGPEFLTYFQNEAQLEKSRLLSDRFSAERPKGSFSTLEIQRTEQGDSAMYLCASSLGGAPNTGELFFGEGSRLTVL.

Comment on this clone: Sequence at one end of the junction differs from germline and may be a read error. V gene TRBV7-7 combines with J gene TRBJ1-6, with TRBD1 as a possible D gene (5 bases). CDR3 length: 16 residues. Germline V gives CDR1 SSHAT, CDR2 FNYEAQ (reference sequence). DNA for the CDR3: TGTGCTAGCAGCCATAGACAGTTCTACTACAATTCACCCCTCCACTTT. Residues: CASSHRQFYYNSPLHF.

The chain has TRBV7-3 and TRBJ2-3, with D perhaps matching TRBD2 (6 bases). This CDR3 is built from 14 residues. The germline V gene encodes CDR1 SGHTA and CDR2 FQGTGA. V lost 0 bases and J lost 4, with 8 bases in between. The CDR3 protein is CASSLTGGADTQYF. The CDR3 nucleotides are TGTGCCAGCAGCTTAACGGGGGGAGCAGATACGCAGTATTTT.

This clone was picked up a small number of times. This sequence joins TRBV10-2 and TRBJ1-2; 9 bases line up with TRBD1. The CDR3 runs to 14 residues. Germline lookup yields CDR1 WSHSY and CDR2 SAAADI. V lost 8 bases, J lost 3 bases, and 7 bases stayed unmatched. CDR3 DNA sequence: TGCGCCAGCGGCGACCGGGACAGGGACTATGGCTACACCTTC. It codes for CASGDRDRDYGYTF.

This sequence joins TRBV12-5 and TRBJ2-2; 7 bases match TRBD1. The CDR3 spans 15 residues. CDR1 is LGHNT, CDR2 FRNRAP, per germline. Germline trimming cut 1 base from V and 6 bases from J; bases unmatched to any gene: 5. The CDR3 DNA sequence: TGTGCTAGTGGTTTGGGAATTACAGGGGCCGGGGAGCTGTTTTTT. This codes for CASGLGITGAGELFF. The whole variable domain, remainder taken from reference TRBV12-5 and TRBJ2-2, is DARVTQTPRHKVTEMGQEVTMRCQPILGHNTVFWYRQTMMQGLELLAYFRNRAPLDDSGMPKDRFSAEMPDATLATLKIQPSEPRDSAVYFCASGLGITGAGELFFGEGSRLTVL.

V gene TRBV27 combines with J gene TRBJ2-1, with D possibly matching TRBD2 (6 bases). This CDR3 region has 16 residues. Trimming removed 10 bases at V and 1 base at J, with 20 bases between. Germline lookup yields CDR1 MNHEY and CDR2 SMNVEV (reference sequence). The CDR3 region is CATLLGGTGSYNEQFF. The CDR3 bases are TGTGCCACCCTCTTGGGCGGGACGGGTTCCTACAATGAGCAGTTCTTC.

V gene TRBV6-6 combines with J gene TRBJ1-1; D is ambiguous. The V end lost 5 bases, the J end lost 0 bases, and 13 bases lay between the germline ends. There are 15 residues in the CDR3. Germline CDR1 MNHNY, CDR2 SVGAGI (reference sequence). The CDR3 reads CASSPVQKLNTEAFF. CDR3 nucleotide sequence: TGTGCCAGCAGTCCCGTTCAAAAATTGAACACTGAAGCTTTCTTT.

The V and J genes are TRBV4-1 and TRBJ1-4; no definite D call. The germline CDR1 and CDR2 sequences are MGHRA and YSYEKL. The V gene lost 2 bases and the J gene lost 0 bases, with 7 bases spanning the gap. CDR3 length: 15 residues. The CDR3 coding sequence is TGCGCCAGCAGCCAACAGGAAGCAACTAATGAAAAACTGTTTTTT. Translated: CASSQQEATNEKLFF.

The chain links TRBV10-2 to TRBJ2-2; TRBD1 aligns across 9 bases. The CDR3 runs to 17 residues. Germline lookup yields CDR1 WSHSY and CDR2 SAAADI. With V trimmed by 0 bases and J by 7 bases, 9 bases remained unmatched. CDR3 loop: CASSESPTGGRGGELFF. The DNA for the CDR3 is TGCGCCAGCAGTGAGTCGCCCACAGGGGGCAGAGGCGGGGAGCTGTTTTTT.

The chain is built from TRBV6-5 and TRBJ1-2, with TRBD1 as a possible D gene (5 bases). This CDR3 contains 14 residues. V lost 1 base, J lost 6 bases, and 12 bases lay in between. The V gene's germline CDR1 is MNHEY and CDR2 SVGAGI. The DNA for the CDR3 is TGTGCCAGCAGTTACTTGGGACCGAACCATGGCTACACCTTC. It yields the protein CASSYLGPNHGYTF.

This chain connects TRBV2 to TRBJ1-1; no firm D call. Trimming stripped 0 bases from V and 0 bases from J, with 2 bases between. Germline V gene sequence: CDR1 SNHLY, CDR2 FYNNEI. The CDR3 has 13 residues. The CDR3 here is CASSEAMNTEAFF. CDR3 in DNA: TGTGCCAGCAGTGAAGCCATGAACACTGAAGCTTTCTTT.

This clone was seen just once. The chain has TRBV30 and TRBJ1-2; D is possibly TRBD1 (6 bases). CDR3 length equals 13 residues. The germline CDR1 and CDR2 sequences are GTSNPN and SVGIG (reference sequence). V lost 1 base to trimming and J lost 7 bases, with 13 bases between them. CDR3 coding DNA: TGTGCCTGGAGTGGGGGACATAATTCTGGCTACACCTTC. Protein sequence: CAWSGGHNSGYTF.

The J gene is TRBJ1-4, the V gene TRBV30; TRBD1 aligns across 7 bases. Germline V gives CDR1 GTSNPN, CDR2 SVGIG (reference sequence). CDR3 length: 16 amino acids. Trimming took 2 bases from V and 2 from J; bases not matched to a gene: 8. The CDR3 coding sequence is TGTGCCTGGAGTCGGGACAGAGGTCTTACTAATGAAAAACTGTTTTTT. This sequence encodes CAWSRDRGLTNEKLFF. The complete variable domain, with remaining parts taken from reference TRBV30 and TRBJ1-4, reads SQTIHQWPATLVQPVGSPLSLECTVEGTSNPNLYWYRQAAGRGLQLLFYSVGIGQISSEVPQNLSASRPQDRQFILSSKKLLLSDSGFYLCAWSRDRGLTNEKLFFGSGTQLSVL.

The chain couples TRBV2 to TRBJ2-7; 9 nucleotides agree with TRBD2. The CDR3 is 15 residues long. The V gene end was trimmed by 7 bases and the J gene end by 3 bases; junction bases not matched to a gene: 10. Per germline, CDR1 SNHLY and CDR2 FYNNEI. As DNA, the CDR3 is TGTGCCAGCACATCGTTCGCTAGCGGGATCTACGAGCAGTACTTC. It specifies CASTSFASGIYEQYF.

V is TRBV19 and J is TRBJ2-1, with D unclear. Looked up from germline, CDR1 is LNHDA and CDR2 is SQIVND (reference sequence). This CDR3 region has 16 residues. With 3 bases removed from V and 1 base from J, the gap between germline ends came to 13 bases. Written as DNA, the CDR3 is TGTGCCAGTAGTATTCGGAGTACCCTTTCCTACAATGAGCAGTTCTTC. Amino acids: CASSIRSTLSYNEQFF.

The J gene is TRBJ2-7, the V gene TRBV6-2 or TRBV6-3; the D gene is possibly TRBD1 (6 bases). CDR1 is MNHEY and CDR2 is SVGEGT in the germline V gene. The ends were cut back, 0 bases at V and 2 bases at J, with 11 bases in the middle. The CDR3 has 15 residues. CDR3 DNA: TGTGCCAGCAGTTACTCGACCAGGGGCCCCTACGAGCAGTACTTC. Protein: CASSYSTRGPYEQYF.